Following are 16 T cell receptor beta chains from one sample sequenced in a study of low-dose radiotherapy and immunotherapy resistance in tumors. cDNA synthesis used a TRAV/TRBV-specific primer set for both chains. PCR amplification of the TCRs was performed with Phusion for 20 PCR cycles, and it relied on a constant-region primer together with a V-primer adapter. TCRdb itself ran the reads through MiXCR, one entry per CDR3 protein. The repertoire consists of around 60,000 distinct CDR3 sequences, with approximately 22% occurring once and the leading ten covering 6.7%. The time point: after trial treatment. The treatment was: LDRT plus nivolumab, ipilimumab, low-dose cyclophosphamide and aspirin (RACIN trial). The source was PBMCs, collected after low-dose radiotherapy plus immunotherapy. The receptors stem from a male donor with prostate cancer.

This clonotype was detected ten times or more. The gene calls are TRBV20-1 and TRBJ1-1, with 7 bases matching TRBD1. Unmatched junction bases numbered 9, after V lost 6 bases and J lost 2 bases. Germline V gene data show CDR1 as DFQATT and CDR2 as SNEGSKA (reference sequence). This CDR3 comprises 14 residues. The CDR3 coding sequence is TGCAGTGCGAGCCAAGGGGGCCCTAACACTGAAGCTTTCTTT. Translated, it gives CSASQGGPNTEAFF.

This clonotype was detected many times. The V call is TRBV29-1, the J call TRBJ1-3, with a possible D match to TRBD1 (6 bases). V was shortened by 2 bases and J by 4 bases, with 12 bases between the two germline ends. The length of the CDR3 is 14 residues. Germline V gives CDR1 SQVTM, CDR2 ANQGSEA. The CDR3 is CSVEHRVEGNTIYF. CDR3 nucleotide sequence: TGCAGCGTTGAACACAGGGTGGAAGGAAACACCATATATTTT.

This clonotype has at least ten counts. The CDR3 reads CASSRQGLGTEAFF. CDR3 coding DNA: TGTGCCAGCAGCAGACAGGGGCTGGGCACTGAAGCTTTCTTT. The V gene is TRBV7-9, the J gene TRBJ1-1; TRBD1 agrees at 8 bases. The V and J ends lost 5 bases and 4 bases, in that order; junction bases with no gene match: 6. The CDR3 contains 14 residues. Germline CDR1 SEHNR, CDR2 FQNEAQ (reference sequence).

This clonotype was found a few times. This chain links TRBV19 with TRBJ1-5; TRBD1 is a possible D gene (5 bases). V was clipped by 8 bases and J by 9 bases, with 17 bases between them. Germline V CDR1 and CDR2: LNHDA, SQIVND (reference sequence). The CDR3 runs 13 residues. In DNA, the CDR3 is TGTGCCAGTGTCCGGGACGGAATTTCGCCCCAGCATTTT. It encodes CASVRDGISPQHF.

There are many counts of this clonotype. The chain employs TRBV7-3 and TRBJ2-1; D possibly uses TRBD1 or TRBD2 (5 bases each). Trimming removed 6 bases from V and 6 bases from J, with 12 bases in between. Germline loops: CDR1 SGHTA, CDR2 FQGTGA. This CDR3 has 13 residues. In DNA, the CDR3 is TGTGCCAGCAGTTCGGGACCCGCCAATGAGCAGTTCTTC. Protein: CASSSGPANEQFF.

This clonotype was counted many times. The V and J genes are TRBV6-2 or TRBV6-3 and TRBJ1-6; TRBD1 matches at 7 bases. Germline V lookup: CDR1 MNHEY, CDR2 SVGEGT. This CDR3 comprises 15 residues. V dropped 2 bases and J dropped 5; count of bases not matched to a gene: 3. DNA for the CDR3: TGTGCCAGCAGTTACGGCAGGGGGGATAATTCACCCCTCCACTTT. Its protein product is CASSYGRGDNSPLHF.

This clonotype was found many times. CDR3 in amino acids: CASSLDRSYEQYF. The CDR3 DNA follows: TGTGCCAGCAGCCTGGACAGGTCCTACGAGCAGTACTTC. The gene calls are TRBV7-3 and TRBJ2-7, with 7 nucleotides matching TRBD1. The CDR3 has 13 residues. V lost 5 bases and J lost 1; bases outside the gene matches: 2. CDR1 and CDR2 from the germline V gene are SGHTA and FQGTGA.

This clonotype was observed at least ten times. The chain is built from TRBV28 and TRBJ1-5, with D perhaps matching TRBD1 (5 bases). The germline gives CDR1 MDHEN, CDR2 SYDVKM. Trimming pared 6 bases from V and 0 bases from J, leaving 21 bases between. This CDR3 region has 18 residues. The CDR3 protein is CASSYHGGRVYSNQPQHF. The CDR3 bases are TGTGCCAGCAGCTACCACGGGGGGAGGGTGTATAGCAATCAGCCCCAGCATTTT.

Concerning this clonotype: A much larger clone lies a single base off, so this may be a read error. The rearrangement uses TRBV5-1 and TRBJ2-7; 8 bases map to TRBD2. In germline, CDR1 is SGHRS, CDR2 YFSETQ. V lost 4 bases and J lost 7; bases outside the gene matches: 13. The CDR3 loop spans 15 amino acids. The CDR3 DNA follows: TGCGCCAGCAGCGTCCGACTAGCGAGTGGCGATGAGCAGTACTTC. It yields the protein CASSVRLASGDEQYF.

The sample holds many counts of this clonotype. The J gene is TRBJ2-1, the V gene TRBV9; the D is unclear. In germline, CDR1 is SGDLS, CDR2 YYNGEE. CDR3 length equals 13 residues. V was clipped by 4 bases and J by 7 bases, with 12 bases between them. The CDR3 sequence is CASSTQTGNEQFF. CDR3 DNA sequence: TGTGCCAGCAGCACCCAAACTGGAAATGAGCAGTTCTTC.

The chain carries TRBV27 and TRBJ2-7, with D maybe TRBD1 (5 bases). The germline V gene encodes CDR1 MNHEY and CDR2 SMNVEV (reference sequence). CDR3 size: 13 residues. Trimming removed 3 bases at V and 4 bases at J, with 10 bases between. CDR3: CASSFAGRYEQYF. DNA for the CDR3: TGTGCCAGCAGTTTCGCAGGGCGGTACGAGCAGTACTTC.

This clonotype was seen repeatedly, ten times or more. This sequence joins TRBV19 and TRBJ2-2; D is perhaps TRBD2 (5 bases). From germline, CDR1 is LNHDA and CDR2 SQIVND (reference sequence). There are 13 residues in the CDR3. Trimming left V 3 bases short and J 7 bases short, with 9 bases between. This chain's CDR3 is CASSIPGNGELFF. In DNA form, the CDR3 reads TGTGCCAGTAGTATCCCGGGGAACGGGGAGCTGTTTTTT.

Many counts were recorded for this clonotype. The rearrangement links TRBV7-3 to TRBJ2-1; perhaps D is TRBD1 or TRBD2 (6 bases each). Trimming left V 5 bases short and J 14 bases short, with 19 bases between. Germline values: CDR1 SGHTA, CDR2 FQGTGA. This CDR3 contains 13 residues. CDR3 loop: CASSPPGGHSKFF. CDR3 coding DNA: TGTGCCAGCAGCCCCCCCGGGGGACATAGTAAGTTCTTC.

This clonotype was counted only a few times. This chain links TRBV5-1 with TRBJ1-3; 7 nucleotides match TRBD1. CDR3 length: 19 amino acids. Germline V gene sequence: CDR1 SGHRS, CDR2 YFSETQ. V lost 4 bases and J lost 0; bases outside the gene matches: 16. As DNA, the CDR3 is TGCGCCAGCAGCCCACTGGGGCAGGGGGTCACAAGCTCTGGAAACACCATATATTTT. It specifies CASSPLGQGVTSSGNTIYF.

Concerning this clonotype: A far larger clone lies a single base away; this is likely a read error. V gene TRBV6-5 combines with J gene TRBJ1-1, with 8 bases that match TRBD1. The CDR3 loop spans 15 amino acids. Germline V CDR1 and CDR2: MNHEY, SVGAGI. This CDR3 reads CANSNPTGAGTEAFF. The DNA for the CDR3 is TGTGCCAACAGTAATCCGACAGGGGCGGGCACTGAAGCTTTCTTT.

This clonotype showed up many times. The rearrangement links TRBV7-3 to TRBJ2-1; D gene unclear. The V and J ends lost 1 base and 6 bases respectively, with 10 bases between them. CDR3 length: 14 amino acids. Per the germline V gene, CDR1 is SGHTA and CDR2 is FQGTGA. CDR3 DNA: TGTGCCAGCAGCTTAATGTATGGCAGCAATGAGCAGTTCTTC. It specifies CASSLMYGSNEQFF.